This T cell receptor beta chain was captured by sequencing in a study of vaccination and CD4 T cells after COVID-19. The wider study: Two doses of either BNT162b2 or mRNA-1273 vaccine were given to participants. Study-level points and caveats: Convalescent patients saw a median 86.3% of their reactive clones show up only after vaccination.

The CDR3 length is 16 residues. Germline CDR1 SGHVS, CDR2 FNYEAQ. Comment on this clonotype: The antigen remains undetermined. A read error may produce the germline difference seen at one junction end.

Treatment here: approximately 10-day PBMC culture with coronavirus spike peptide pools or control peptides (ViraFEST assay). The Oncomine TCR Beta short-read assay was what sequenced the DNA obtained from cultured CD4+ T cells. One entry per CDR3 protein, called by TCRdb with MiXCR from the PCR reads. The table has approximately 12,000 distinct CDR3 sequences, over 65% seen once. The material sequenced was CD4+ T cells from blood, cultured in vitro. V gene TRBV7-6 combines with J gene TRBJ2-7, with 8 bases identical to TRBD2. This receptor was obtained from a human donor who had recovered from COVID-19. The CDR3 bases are TGTGCTAGCAGCCCTTCCCGGGGGGGGCCAACCTACGAGCAGTACTTC. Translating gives CASSPSRGGPTYEQYF.